This T cell receptor (beta chain) was recovered during a study of shared clonotypes between healthy human individuals. For the study at large: With ages of 18 to 49, the donors were two women and a few men. Per-donor plates numbered three CD4 naive, three CD4 memory, two CD8 naive and one CD8 memory. Regarding the study as a whole: Since donors were few, the genetic and exposure-history diversity represented was limited.

This clone has a single count. The antigen is undetermined. Sequencing was performed with immunoSEQ multiplex PCR; in TCRdb, only in-frame clones are kept and a portion is missing. The table has nearly 750,000 clones, approximately 72% seen once. CDR3 size: 16 residues. Germline CDR1 SNHLY, CDR2 FYNNEI. After removal of 3 bases from V and 1 base from J, the junction contained 6 bases not matched to a gene. The chain is built from TRBV2 and TRBJ2-3; 8 bases fit TRBD2. Sequenced: memory CD4+ T cells sorted from blood. Subset specified: CD45RA-negative fraction. This clonotype originated in a young woman in good health. The CDR3 region is CASSDGRGFGTDTQYF. In DNA form, the CDR3 reads TGTGCCAGCAGTGACGGGAGGGGATTCGGCACAGATACGCAGTATTTT. The full variable domain, completed using reference TRBV2 and TRBJ2-3, is EPEVTQTPSHQVTQMGQEVILRCVPISNHLYFYWYRQILGQKVEFLVSFYNNEISEKSEIFDDQFSVERPDGSNFTLKIRSTKLEDSAMYFCASSDGRGFGTDTQYFGPGTRLTVL.